These T cell receptor beta chains were read from a single sample in a study of T cells in Graves' hyperthyroidism and ophthalmopathy. TCRdb used MiXCR to reprocess the multiplex PCR reads, holding one entry per CDR3 protein. The data contain nearly 750,000 distinct CDR3 sequences, roughly a third of them singletons. Sample: blood. These receptors were collected from a middle-aged woman with Graves' hyperthyroidism. The conserved cysteine and the conserved F or W are not part of the CDR3 here.

j_call: TRBJ2-7; v_call: TRBV25-1; cdr3_aa: ASSQEIRGAYEQY
j_call: TRBJ1-1; v_call: TRBV7-2; cdr3_aa: ASRQEQGRRIEAF
j_call: TRBJ1-5; v_call: TRBV20-1; cdr3_aa: SARDPGERDRPQH
j_call: TRBJ1-4; v_call: TRBV2; cdr3_aa: ASSPGISTNEKLF
j_call: TRBJ1-6; v_call: TRBV7-6; cdr3_aa: ASSPRTGRPPLH
j_call: TRBJ2-2; v_call: TRBV2; cdr3_aa: ASSEEYPGGNTGELF
j_call: TRBJ2-7; v_call: TRBV9; cdr3_aa: ASSVGIAGGYEQY
j_call: TRBJ1-1; v_call: TRBV7-9; cdr3_aa: ASSFPAGMNTEAF
j_call: TRBJ1-4; v_call: TRBV7-2; cdr3_aa: ASSLGEFWSNEKLF
j_call: TRBJ1-2; v_call: TRBV29-1; cdr3_aa: SVERDPNYGYT
j_call: TRBJ2-7; v_call: TRBV2; cdr3_aa: ASRQYYEQY
j_call: TRBJ1-1; v_call: TRBV12-3/TRBV12-4; cdr3_aa: ASRTYRLQRNGTEAF
j_call: TRBJ1-2; v_call: TRBV4-1; cdr3_aa: ASSQERDRAHGYT
j_call: TRBJ1-6; v_call: TRBV4-1; cdr3_aa: ASSQEAYNSPLH
j_call: TRBJ2-5; v_call: TRBV7-9; cdr3_aa: ASSLINSQETQY
j_call: TRBJ1-2; v_call: TRBV7-9; cdr3_aa: ASSSGPNGYT
j_call: TRBJ1-4; v_call: TRBV7-2; cdr3_aa: ASSLSRQAKEKLF
j_call: TRBJ1-2; v_call: TRBV6-5; cdr3_aa: ASRNSGTGGGYT